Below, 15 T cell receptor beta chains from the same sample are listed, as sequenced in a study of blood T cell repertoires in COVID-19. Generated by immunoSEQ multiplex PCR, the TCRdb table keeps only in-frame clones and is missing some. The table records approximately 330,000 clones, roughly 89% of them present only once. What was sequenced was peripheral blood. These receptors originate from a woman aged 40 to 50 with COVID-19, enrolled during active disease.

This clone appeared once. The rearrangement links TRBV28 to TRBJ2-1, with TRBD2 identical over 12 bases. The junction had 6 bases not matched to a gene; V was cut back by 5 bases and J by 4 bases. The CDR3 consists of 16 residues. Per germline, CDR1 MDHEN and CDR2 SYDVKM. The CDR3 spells CASSPHLAGGYNEQFF. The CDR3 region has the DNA TGTGCCAGCAGTCCGCATCTAGCGGGGGGGTACAATGAGCAGTTCTTC.

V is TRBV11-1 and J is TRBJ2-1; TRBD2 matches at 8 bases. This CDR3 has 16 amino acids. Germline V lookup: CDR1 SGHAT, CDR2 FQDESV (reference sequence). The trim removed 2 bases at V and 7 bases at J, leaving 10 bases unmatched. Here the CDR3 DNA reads TGTGCCAGCAGCTTAAGAGCGGGGGTTACGTGGAATGAGCAGTTCTTC. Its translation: CASSLRAGVTWNEQFF.

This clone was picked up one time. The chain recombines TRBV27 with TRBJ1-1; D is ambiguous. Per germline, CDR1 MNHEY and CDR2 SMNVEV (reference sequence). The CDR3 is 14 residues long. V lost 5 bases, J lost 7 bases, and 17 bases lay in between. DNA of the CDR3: TGTGCCAGCAGTACCCCCTCAAACCCCGGTGAAGCTTTCTTT. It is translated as CASSTPSNPGEAFF.

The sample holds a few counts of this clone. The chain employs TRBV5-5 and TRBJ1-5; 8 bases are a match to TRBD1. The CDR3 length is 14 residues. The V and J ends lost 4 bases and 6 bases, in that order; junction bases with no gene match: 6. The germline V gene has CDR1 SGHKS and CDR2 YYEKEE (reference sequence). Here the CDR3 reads CASSAGQGTQPQHF. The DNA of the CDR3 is TGTGCCAGCAGCGCCGGACAGGGCACTCAGCCCCAGCATTTT.

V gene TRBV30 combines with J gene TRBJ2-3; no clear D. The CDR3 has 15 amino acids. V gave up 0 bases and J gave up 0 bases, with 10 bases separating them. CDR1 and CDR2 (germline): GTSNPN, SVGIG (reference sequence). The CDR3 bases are TGTGCCTGGAGTGTCGTCAGGCTGAGCACAGATACGCAGTATTTT. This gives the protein CAWSVVRLSTDTQYF.

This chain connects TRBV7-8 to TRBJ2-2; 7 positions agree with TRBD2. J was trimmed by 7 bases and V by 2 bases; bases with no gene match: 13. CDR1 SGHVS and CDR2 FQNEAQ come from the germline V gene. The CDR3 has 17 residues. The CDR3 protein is CASSLRSSGTPGGELFF. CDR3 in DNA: TGTGCCAGCAGCTTAAGATCGAGCGGGACCCCAGGCGGGGAGCTGTTTTTT.

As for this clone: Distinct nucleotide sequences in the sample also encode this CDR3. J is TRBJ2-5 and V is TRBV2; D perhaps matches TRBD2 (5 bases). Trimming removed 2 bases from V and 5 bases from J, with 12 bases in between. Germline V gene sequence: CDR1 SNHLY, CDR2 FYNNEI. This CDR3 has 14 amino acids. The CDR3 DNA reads TGTGCCAGCAGTGAATATGGCGGCGGGGAGACCCAGTACTTC. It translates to CASSEYGGGETQYF.

The DNA for the CDR3 is TGCGCCAGCAGCTTGGTTTCAGATAACACTGAAGCTTTCTTT. Amino acids: CASSLVSDNTEAFF. The chain is built from TRBV5-1 and TRBJ1-1; D is ambiguous. Between the trimmed V and J ends, which lost 0 bases and 2 bases, there was a span of 8 bases. The CDR3 loop spans 14 amino acids. Germline assignment: CDR1 SGHRS and CDR2 YFSETQ.

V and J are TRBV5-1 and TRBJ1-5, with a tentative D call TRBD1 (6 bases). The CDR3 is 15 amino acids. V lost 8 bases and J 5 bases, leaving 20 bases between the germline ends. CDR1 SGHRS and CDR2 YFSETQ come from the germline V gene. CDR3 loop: CARNLNRDGDQPQHF. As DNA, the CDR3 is TGCGCCAGAAATTTAAACAGGGATGGAGATCAGCCCCAGCATTTT.

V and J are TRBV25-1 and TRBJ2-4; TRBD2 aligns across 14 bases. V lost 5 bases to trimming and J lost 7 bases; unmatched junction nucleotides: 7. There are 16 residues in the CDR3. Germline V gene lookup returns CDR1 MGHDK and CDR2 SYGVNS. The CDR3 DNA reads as TGTGCCAGCAGTCGACTAGCGGGAGGGCCTGGGAACATTCAGTACTTC. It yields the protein CASSRLAGGPGNIQYF.

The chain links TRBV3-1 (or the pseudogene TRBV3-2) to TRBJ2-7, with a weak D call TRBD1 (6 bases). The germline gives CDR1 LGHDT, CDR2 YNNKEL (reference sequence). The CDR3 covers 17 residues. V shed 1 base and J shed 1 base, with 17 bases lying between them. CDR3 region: CASSQGRRGSGSYEQYF. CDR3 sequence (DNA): TGTGCCAGCAGCCAAGGGAGAAGGGGGAGTGGTTCCTACGAGCAGTACTTC.

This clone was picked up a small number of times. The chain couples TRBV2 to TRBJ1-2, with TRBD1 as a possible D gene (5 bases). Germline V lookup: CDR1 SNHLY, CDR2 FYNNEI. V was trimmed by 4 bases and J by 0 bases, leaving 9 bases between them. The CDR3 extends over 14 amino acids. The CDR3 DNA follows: TGTGCCAGCAGTGGGACAAGGACTAACTATGGCTACACCTTC. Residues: CASSGTRTNYGYTF. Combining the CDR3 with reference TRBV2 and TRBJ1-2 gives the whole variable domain EPEVTQTPSHQVTQMGQEVILRCVPISNHLYFYWYRQILGQKVEFLVSFYNNEISEKSEIFDDQFSVERPDGSNFTLKIRSTKLEDSAMYFCASSGTRTNYGYTFGSGTRLTVV.

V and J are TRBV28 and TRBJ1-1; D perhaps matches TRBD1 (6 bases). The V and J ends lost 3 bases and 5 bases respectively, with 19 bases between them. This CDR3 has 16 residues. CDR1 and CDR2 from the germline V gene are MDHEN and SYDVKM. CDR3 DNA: TGTGCCAGCAGTTTTAAATCAGGGGCGGTGCCGACTGAAGCTTTCTTT. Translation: CASSFKSGAVPTEAFF.

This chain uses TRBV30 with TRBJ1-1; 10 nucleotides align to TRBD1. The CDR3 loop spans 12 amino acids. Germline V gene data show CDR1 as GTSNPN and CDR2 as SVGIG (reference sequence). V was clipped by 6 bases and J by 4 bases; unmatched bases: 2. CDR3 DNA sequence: TGTGCCTGTAGACAGGGGGCCACTGAAGCTTTCTTT. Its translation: CACRQGATEAFF.

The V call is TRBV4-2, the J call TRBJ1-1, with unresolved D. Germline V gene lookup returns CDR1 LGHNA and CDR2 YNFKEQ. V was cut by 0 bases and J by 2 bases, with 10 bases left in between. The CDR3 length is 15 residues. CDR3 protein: CASSQEMSYNTEAFF. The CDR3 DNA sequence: TGTGCCAGCAGCCAAGAGATGTCCTACAACACTGAAGCTTTCTTT.